The T cell receptor (beta chain) described here comes from a study of early T cells in non-severe SARS-CoV-2 infection. For the study at large: RNA in bulk from unsorted whole blood was sequenced, and chains were unpaired.

TCRdb re-derived calls from the 5' RACE reads in MiXCR, one entry per CDR3 protein. This table holds 55,000 to 65,000 distinct CDR3 sequences, 10% to 11% found once. Trimming stripped 4 bases from V and 4 bases from J, with 13 bases between. This CDR3 is 14 amino acids long. From germline, CDR1 is LGHDT and CDR2 YNNKEL (reference sequence). The chain carries TRBV3-1 and TRBJ1-2; D is undetermined. The material sequenced was whole blood. The TCR comes from an adult who was a healthcare worker with PCR-confirmed SARS-CoV-2 infection or an uninfected control (not recorded which). The CDR3 nucleotides are TGTGCCAGCAGCCCCACGACGTCCTCCTATGGCTACACCTTC. This sequence encodes CASSPTTSSYGYTF.